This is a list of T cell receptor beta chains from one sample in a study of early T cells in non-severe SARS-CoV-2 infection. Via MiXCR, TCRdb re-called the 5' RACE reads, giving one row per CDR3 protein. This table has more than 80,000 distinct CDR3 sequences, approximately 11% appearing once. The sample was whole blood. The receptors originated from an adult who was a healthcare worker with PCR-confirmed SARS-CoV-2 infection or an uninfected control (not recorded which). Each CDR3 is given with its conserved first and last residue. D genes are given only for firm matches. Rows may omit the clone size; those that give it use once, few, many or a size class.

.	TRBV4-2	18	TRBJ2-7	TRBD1	CASSQDMVGGQGSHEQYF	TGTGCCAGCAGCCAAGATATGGTCGGGGGACAGGGTTCGCACGAGCAGTACTTC
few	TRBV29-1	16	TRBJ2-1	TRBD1	CSVEYRTGGHYNEQFF	TGCAGCGTTGAGTACAGGACAGGGGGTCACTACAATGAGCAGTTCTTC
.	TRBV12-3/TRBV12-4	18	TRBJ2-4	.	CASSLGDTQPLAKNIQYF	TGTGCCAGCAGTTTGGGAGACACTCAACCATTAGCCAAAAACATTCAGTACTTC
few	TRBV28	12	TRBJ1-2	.	CASSLQHYGYTF	TGTGCCAGCAGTTTACAGCACTATGGCTACACCTTC
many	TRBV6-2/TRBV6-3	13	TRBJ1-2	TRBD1	CASSPTGNYGYTF	TGTGCCAGCAGTCCGACAGGGAACTATGGCTACACCTTC
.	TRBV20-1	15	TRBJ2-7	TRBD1	CSATKLGQGAYEQYF	TGCAGTGCTACAAAACTTGGACAGGGGGCCTACGAGCAGTACTTC
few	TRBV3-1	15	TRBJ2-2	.	CASSNAGTGAGELFF	TGTGCCAGCAGCAACGCTGGGACGGGGGCCGGGGAGCTGTTTTTT
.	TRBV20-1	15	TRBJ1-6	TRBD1	CSAPNPQGEGSPLHF	TGCAGTGCGCCGAACCCTCAGGGGGAAGGTTCACCCCTCCACTTT
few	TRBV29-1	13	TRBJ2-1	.	CSVVWGPGNEQFF	TGCAGCGTTGTCTGGGGGCCGGGCAATGAGCAGTTCTTC
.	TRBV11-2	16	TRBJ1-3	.	CASSLGHGRSGNTIYF	TGTGCCAGCAGCTTAGGGCACGGCCGCTCTGGAAACACCATATATTTT
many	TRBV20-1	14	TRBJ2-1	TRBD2	CSAPTSGSYNEQFF	TGCAGTGCTCCGACTAGCGGGAGCTACAATGAGCAGTTCTTC
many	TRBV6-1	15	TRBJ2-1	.	CASSELGGRIDEQFF	TGTGCCAGCAGTGAACTCGGGGGCCGGATCGATGAGCAGTTCTTC
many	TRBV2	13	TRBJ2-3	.	CASSEEASNTQYF	TGTGCCAGCAGTGAGGAGGCCTCGAATACGCAGTATTTT
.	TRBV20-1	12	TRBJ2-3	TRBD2	CSTAGGTDTQYF	TGCAGTACAGCGGGAGGGACAGATACGCAGTATTTT
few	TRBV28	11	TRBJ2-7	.	CASSSNYEQYF	TGTGCCAGCAGCTCAAACTACGAGCAGTACTTC
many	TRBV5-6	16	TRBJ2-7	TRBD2	CASSYLAGALRYEQYF	TGTGCCAGCAGCTATCTAGCGGGAGCTTTGAGGTACGAGCAGTACTTC
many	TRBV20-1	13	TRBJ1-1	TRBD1	CSARGDRTTEAFF	TGCAGTGCTAGAGGGGACAGGACCACTGAAGCTTTCTTT
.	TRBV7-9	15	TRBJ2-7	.	CASSHPGRHPHEQYF	TGTGCCAGCAGCCACCCGGGACGGCATCCCCACGAGCAGTACTTC
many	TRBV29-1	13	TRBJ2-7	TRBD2	CSGGSGEGYEQYF	TGCAGCGGAGGTTCGGGGGAGGGTTACGAGCAGTACTTC